The clone carrying this T cell receptor beta chain turned up a few times. The data derive from a study of PD-L1 blockade in urothelial cancer. Turning to the study itself: The researchers analyzed blood 3 weeks (second dose) and 6 weeks after treatment start. Blood gave a median around 140,000 T cells.

The diagnosis in patients was locally advanced or metastatic urothelial carcinoma. Using immunoSEQ multiplex PCR, the repertoire was profiled, and TCRdb retains in-frame clones only, with some absent. The sample includes 40,000 or so clones, approximately 80% seen only once; the top ten take about 3.5%. The CDR3 loop spans 15 amino acids. V lost 7 bases and J lost 0, with 14 bases in between. Germline CDR1 and CDR2: SGHRS and YFSETQ. The sequence came from a man aged 70-80 years with urothelial cancer. The V gene is TRBV5-1, the J gene TRBJ2-1; no definite D call. The material sequenced was PBMCs, taken around atezolizumab (anti-PD-L1) treatment. The CDR3 region is CASAVSGTSYNEQFF. The CDR3 nucleotides read TGCGCCAGCGCCGTATCCGGTACCTCCTACAATGAGCAGTTCTTC.